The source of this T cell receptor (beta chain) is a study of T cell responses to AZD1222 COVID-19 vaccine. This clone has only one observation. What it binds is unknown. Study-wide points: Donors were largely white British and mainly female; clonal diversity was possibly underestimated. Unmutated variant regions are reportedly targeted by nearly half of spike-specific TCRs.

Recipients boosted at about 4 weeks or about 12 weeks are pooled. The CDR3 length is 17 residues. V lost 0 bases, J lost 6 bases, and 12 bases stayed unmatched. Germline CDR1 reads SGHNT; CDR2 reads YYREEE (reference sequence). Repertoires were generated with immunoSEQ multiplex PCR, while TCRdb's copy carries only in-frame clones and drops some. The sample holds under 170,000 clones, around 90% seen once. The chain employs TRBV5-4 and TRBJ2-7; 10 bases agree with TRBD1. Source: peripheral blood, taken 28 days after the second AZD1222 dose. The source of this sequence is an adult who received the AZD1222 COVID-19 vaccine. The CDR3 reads CASSLGPRQGAPPEQYF. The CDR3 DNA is TGTGCCAGCAGCTTGGGCCCTAGACAGGGGGCTCCCCCCGAGCAGTACTTC.